The rows below give T cell receptor beta chains drawn from one sample of a study of cytomegalovirus exposure and HLA in healthy donors. The repertoire was sequenced with immunoSEQ multiplex PCR; TCRdb's copy has only in-frame clones and lacks some. The table records about 130,000 clones, about two thirds of them present only once. The sample consisted of PBMCs. These receptors originate from a woman aged 55-69 years in good health and CMV-seropositive. Both conserved end residues are part of each CDR3. D genes are given only for firm matches. For some rows the clone size is stated as once, few or many, or as a class when expanded; others skip it.

>TRBJ2-7|-|-|TRBV21-1
TGTGCCAGCAGCGCAATCCGGGAGGAGGGGGTTGGCTCCTACGAGCAGTACTTC
CASSAIREEGVGSYEQYF
>TRBJ2-1|-|-|TRBV15
TGTGCCACCAGCAGAGATTTCGATGAGCAGTTCTTC
CATSRDFDEQFF
>TRBJ2-5|-|-|TRBV5-1
TGCGCCAGCAGCTGGTACCCCCAATCCGCGGAGACCCAGTACTTC
CASSWYPQSAETQYF
>TRBJ1-4|-|-|TRBV2
TGTGCCAGCAGAGCACGGCAGGCCGCTAATGAAAAACTGTTTTTT
CASRARQAANEKLFF
>TRBJ1-1|few|-|TRBV7-9
TGTGCCAGCAGGGAGGGCACTGAAGCTTTCTTT
CASREGTEAFF
>TRBJ1-1|few|-|TRBV6-5
TGTGCCAGCAGTTCAGCGACGAAAGATGTGTCTGAAGCTTTCTTT
CASSSATKDVSEAFF
>TRBJ2-5|-|-|TRBV2
TGTGCCAGCAGTCTCCAAGAGACCCAGTACTTC
CASSLQETQYF
>TRBJ1-2|-|-|TRBV6-5
TGTGCCAGCAGTGTCCGGGACACCCTTAACTTC
CASSVRDTLNF
>TRBJ2-3|-|TRBD1|TRBV10-3
TGTGCCATCAGTTTATCCGGGACAGCGAGCACAGATACGCAGTATTTT
CAISLSGTASTDTQYF
>TRBJ1-1|-|-|TRBV10-1
TGCGCCAGCAGTGAAGGAGGGCCGAACACTGAAGCTTTCTTT
CASSEGGPNTEAFF
>TRBJ2-7|-|TRBD1|TRBV2
TGTGCCAGCGGCAGGGGGCCGATGTACGAGCAGTACTTC
CASGRGPMYEQYF
>TRBJ2-5|-|-|TRBV6-4
TGTGCCAGCAGTTTTAGCGGGACCCAGTACTTC
CASSFSGTQYF
>TRBJ2-5|-|TRBD2|TRBV12-5
TGTGCTAGTGGTTTGGGCACTAGCGGGGGGGCGGAGACCCAGTACTTC
CASGLGTSGGAETQYF
>TRBJ2-7|-|TRBD1|TRBV7-9
TGTGCCAGCACCCACCCGGGGGACAGGGGCTACGAGCAGTACTTC
CASTHPGDRGYEQYF
>TRBJ2-7|once|TRBD1|TRBV6-5
TGTGCCAGCAGTCGGCCGGGACAGGGGGCAGGGGAGCAGTACTTC
CASSRPGQGAGEQYF
>TRBJ1-1|-|-|TRBV9
TGTGCCAGCAGCGTAAACAGCGGTGAAGCTTTCTTT
CASSVNSGEAFF
>TRBJ2-1|once|-|TRBV5-1
TGCGCCAGCAGTCCGGGGGAAATGGGGAATGAGCAGTTCTTC
CASSPGEMGNEQFF
>TRBJ2-7|-|TRBD2|TRBV25-1
TGTGCCAGCAGTGACCCCGGGGGGTTACACTCCTACGAGCAGTACTTC
CASSDPGGLHSYEQYF
>TRBJ2-1|-|-|TRBV5-6
TGTGCCAGCGGAAGGACCCACACGGGGAATGAGCAGTTCTTC
CASGRTHTGNEQFF
>TRBJ2-5|-|-|TRBV12-5
TGTGCTAGTGGTTTGGACTCCGACTTGGGAGGAGAGACCCAGTACTTC
CASGLDSDLGGETQYF
>TRBJ2-6|once|TRBD1|TRBV27
TGTGCCAGCAGCCGGGACAGGGAAAGCTCTGGGGCCAACGTCCTGACTTTC
CASSRDRESSGANVLTF
>TRBJ2-5|-|TRBD1|TRBV18
TGTGCCAGCTCAGAATGGACAGGGGGAGAGAAAGAGACCCAGTACTTC
CASSEWTGGEKETQYF
>TRBJ2-1|few|TRBD1|TRBV25-1
TGTGCCAGCAGTTCATGGACAGGGGGGAATGAGCAGTTCTTC
CASSSWTGGNEQFF
>TRBJ1-2|few|-|TRBV6-5
TGTGCCAGCAGTTACCTTGGACAGTTCTATGGCTACACCTTC
CASSYLGQFYGYTF
>TRBJ1-3|-|TRBD1|TRBV5-5
TGTGCCAGCAGCTTGGTTCAGGGGGCGGGTGGAAACACCATATATTTT
CASSLVQGAGGNTIYF
>TRBJ1-4|few|-|TRBV4-2
TGTGCCAGCAGCCCCTCCCCCTCAACTAATGAAAAACTGTTTTTT
CASSPSPSTNEKLFF
>TRBJ1-2|-|-|TRBV6-5
TGTGCCAGCAGTGGTAGAACGGGTATTCGGGATGGCTACACCTTC
CASSGRTGIRDGYTF
>TRBJ1-4|-|TRBD1|TRBV7-8
TGTGCCAGCAGCGCCGACAGGGGTGGGAATGAAAAACTGTTTTTT
CASSADRGGNEKLFF
>TRBJ2-3|-|TRBD1|TRBV19
TGTGCCAGTAGTGAACCGGGACAGGCGTCCAGAGATACGCAGTATTTT
CASSEPGQASRDTQYF
>TRBJ2-5|-|-|TRBV5-1
TGCGCCAGCAGCCTTCAGGGCGGGACGGTACAAGAGACCCAGTACTTC
CASSLQGGTVQETQYF
>TRBJ2-1|-|-|TRBV7-6
TGTGCCAGCAGCCCGCGGACTGGGTCGAGCTCCTACAATGAGCAGTTCTTC
CASSPRTGSSSYNEQFF
>TRBJ1-2|-|-|TRBV2
TGTGCCAGCAGTCTAGAATGGGGGCCCCAAGGTGGCGGCTACACCTTC
CASSLEWGPQGGGYTF
>TRBJ1-5|-|-|TRBV5-1
TGCGCCAGCAGCTTGACAGGGAGGGAGCCCCAGCATTTT
CASSLTGREPQHF
>TRBJ1-1|-|TRBD1|TRBV2
TGTGCCAGGAAGAAGGACAGGGACGACACTGAAGCTTTCTTT
CARKKDRDDTEAFF
>TRBJ1-1|-|-|TRBV6-5
TGTGCCAGCAGTTACGGCCCTGCGGACACTGAAGCTTTCTTT
CASSYGPADTEAFF
>TRBJ2-7|-|-|TRBV5-1
TGCGCCAGCAGCTTAGCGGAACATTACTACCACGAGCAGTACTTC
CASSLAEHYYHEQYF
>TRBJ2-7|-|TRBD2|TRBV10-3
TGTGCCATCACGGGGACTAGCATATCCTACGAGCAGTACTTC
CAITGTSISYEQYF
>TRBJ1-2|-|-|TRBV9
TGTGCCAGCAGCGTAGATCGGAGTGACGCTAACTATGGCTACACCTTC
CASSVDRSDANYGYTF
>TRBJ2-7|-|-|TRBV18
TGTGCCAGCTCACCGGGAGTGTCTTACGAGCAGTACTTC
CASSPGVSYEQYF
>TRBJ2-5|-|-|TRBV7-9
TGTGCCAGCAGCTTTGGGGCAGACCAAGAGACCCAGTACTTC
CASSFGADQETQYF
>TRBJ2-7|-|TRBD1|TRBV18
TGTGCCAGCTCAACAACTCGGCAGGGGGCAGAGGAGCAGTACTTC
CASSTTRQGAEEQYF
>TRBJ2-7|-|TRBD2|TRBV7-9
TGTGCCAGCAGCCCCCCGACTAGCGGGGGAAACGAGCAGTACTTC
CASSPPTSGGNEQYF
>TRBJ2-3|-|TRBD1|TRBV15
TGTGCCACCAGCTCCCGGACAGGTGGCACAGATACGCAGTATTTT
CATSSRTGGTDTQYF
>TRBJ1-5|-|-|TRBV10-3
TGTGCCATCAGTGAGGCTGACAAGAATCAGCCCCAGCATTTT
CAISEADKNQPQHF
>TRBJ2-7|-|-|TRBV5-6
TGTGCCAGCAGCTTGGACCGGGGGGCGGGCGAGCAGTACTTC
CASSLDRGAGEQYF
>TRBJ2-1|-|TRBD2|TRBV7-9
TGTTCCAGCAGCGGGAGTGAGCAGTTCTTC
CSSSGSEQFF
>TRBJ1-4|-|-|TRBV4-1
TGCGCCAGCAGCCAAGAGGAACCAGGCTTTGCAACTAATGAAAAACTGTTTTTT
CASSQEEPGFATNEKLFF
>TRBJ2-7|-|TRBD2|TRBV25-1
TGTGCCAGCAGCCTGAGCGGGGTTAGCTCCTACGAGCAGTACTTC
CASSLSGVSSYEQYF
>TRBJ2-7|-|-|TRBV21-1
TGTGCCAGCAGCAAAGGTATGGCAGGGGTGATCTACGAGCAGTACTTC
CASSKGMAGVIYEQYF
>TRBJ1-6|-|-|TRBV7-9
TGTGCCAGCAGCCCGAGTCAGGGGCTCTGGAATTCACCCCTCCACTTT
CASSPSQGLWNSPLHF
>TRBJ1-2|-|-|TRBV19
TGTGCCAGTAGTAAGGCAGGAAACTATGGCTACACCTTC
CASSKAGNYGYTF
>TRBJ2-3|-|-|TRBV5-1
TGCGCCAGCAGCCCTCTCGCAATACAGAGTACAGATACGCAGTATTTT
CASSPLAIQSTDTQYF
>TRBJ2-5|-|-|TRBV7-9
TGTGCCAGCAGCTCCAGAGATCCCGGACAGCTACAGGAGACCCAGTACTTC
CASSSRDPGQLQETQYF
>TRBJ1-4|-|TRBD1|TRBV7-9
TGTTCCAGCAGCCTGACAGGGGGAGGTGAAAAACTGTTTTTT
CSSSLTGGGEKLFF
>TRBJ1-3|few|-|TRBV7-9
TGTGCCAGCAGGCAGTCCAACTCTGGAAACACCATATATTTT
CASRQSNSGNTIYF